These 15 T cell receptor beta chains were sequenced from one sample in a study of OX40 agonist ivuxolimab in advanced cancers. The protocol was immunoSEQ multiplex PCR, while the TCRdb copy is restricted to in-frame clones and leaves out a portion. Of approximately 82,000 clones in the sample, approximately 82% were seen once. Sequenced material: CD4+ or CD8+ T cells sorted from blood, taken in a trial of the OX40 agonist ivuxolimab. The receptors stem from an adult with an advanced solid tumor such as melanoma, head and neck, liver or kidney cancer.

The J gene is TRBJ1-2, the V gene TRBV7-8, with D perhaps TRBD1 (5 bases). V lost 0 bases to trimming and J lost 3 bases, with 8 bases between them. This CDR3 has 14 residues. Germline-derived CDR1 and CDR2 are SGHVS and FQNEAQ. The CDR3 is CASSLAGVDYGYTF. In DNA, the CDR3 is TGTGCCAGCAGCTTAGCGGGGGTGGACTATGGCTACACCTTC.

This clone was seen more than once but under ten times. The CDR3 region is CASSVGGQNTGELFF. In DNA, the CDR3 is TGTGCCAGCAGCGTGGGGGGTCAGAACACCGGGGAGCTGTTTTTT. The chain links TRBV9 to TRBJ2-2, with D perhaps matching TRBD2 (6 bases). The V and J ends lost 2 bases and 1 base respectively, with 9 bases between them. CDR1 is SGDLS, CDR2 YYNGEE, per germline. The CDR3 covers 15 residues. The full variable domain, in which reference TRBV9 and TRBJ2-2 provide the parts outside the CDR3, is DSGVTQTPKHLITATGQRVTLRCSPRSGDLSVYWYQQSLDQGLQFLIQYYNGEERAKGNILERFSAQQFPDLHSELNLSSLELGDSALYFCASSVGGQNTGELFFGEGSRLTVL.

V gene TRBV19 combines with J gene TRBJ2-7; 10 bases align to TRBD2. Germline V gene sequence: CDR1 LNHDA, CDR2 SQIVND (reference sequence). The CDR3 covers 15 residues. J gave up 2 bases and V 5 bases, and 6 bases lay outside the gene matches. The CDR3 reads CASSPGTSVAYEQYF. CDR3 nucleotide sequence: TGTGCCAGTAGTCCTGGGACTAGCGTTGCCTACGAGCAGTACTTC. Filled out from reference TRBV19 and TRBJ2-7, the complete variable domain reads DGGITQSPKYLFRKEGQNVTLSCEQNLNHDAMYWYRQDPGQGLRLIYYSQIVNDFQKGDIAEGYSVSREKKESFPLTVTSAQKNPTAFYLCASSPGTSVAYEQYFGPGTRLTVT.

The chain links TRBV6-1 to TRBJ1-6; a weak D match, TRBD1 (5 bases). Per the germline V gene, CDR1 is MNHNS and CDR2 is SASEGT. The CDR3 consists of 16 residues. Trimming took 0 bases from V and 10 from J, leaving 16 bases between them. The CDR3 nucleotides are TGTGCCAGCAGTGAAGCGGGATCGGGGCTGGGATCACCCCTCCACTTT. It translates to CASSEAGSGLGSPLHF.

The count of this clone is one. V and J are TRBV28 and TRBJ2-7; TRBD1 matches 7 bases. V lost 4 bases to trimming and J lost 2 bases; unmatched junction nucleotides: 5. The germline V gene encodes CDR1 MDHEN and CDR2 SYDVKM. The CDR3 length is 14 residues. As DNA, the CDR3 is TGTGCCAGCAGTTCCGGACAGGTCCCCTACGAGCAGTACTTC. It specifies CASSSGQVPYEQYF.

This clone was observed once. The V gene is TRBV5-8, the J gene TRBJ2-7, with D possibly matching TRBD1 (5 bases). Trimming cost V 4 bases and J 2 bases, with 22 bases left between them. CDR3 length equals 17 residues. Germline V gene data show CDR1 as SGHTS and CDR2 as YDEGEE. The CDR3 here is CASSPLYSREGAYEQYF. The CDR3 nucleotides are TGTGCCAGCAGCCCCCTTTACTCCAGGGAAGGTGCCTACGAGCAGTACTTC.

The chain couples TRBV6-5 to TRBJ2-3; D might be TRBD1 (5 bases). V lost 4 bases and J 2 bases, leaving 13 bases between the germline ends. This CDR3 has 15 amino acids. CDR1 is MNHEY and CDR2 is SVGAGI in the germline V gene. Written as DNA, the CDR3 is TGTGCCAGCAGTTCCCAGGGCTCGAACACAGATACGCAGTATTTT. It translates to CASSSQGSNTDTQYF.

This chain uses TRBV4-1 with TRBJ1-4; TRBD1 matches at 9 bases. The V and J ends lost 3 bases and 5 bases, in that order; junction bases with no gene match: 4. The CDR3 runs 15 residues. Germline V gene sequence: CDR1 MGHRA, CDR2 YSYEKL. For the CDR3, the DNA is TGCGCCAGCAGCCAGCCGGGACAGGGAAATGAAAAACTGTTTTTT. Translated: CASSQPGQGNEKLFF.

This chain links TRBV7-6 with TRBJ2-3, with D possibly being TRBD2 (6 bases). The germline CDR1 and CDR2 sequences are SGHVS and FNYEAQ. Trimming took off 6 bases at V and 0 bases at J, with 13 bases between the two ends. This CDR3 region has 15 residues. Written as DNA, the CDR3 is TGTGCCAGCAGTCGTAGCGGTTATAGCACAGATACGCAGTATTTT. Encoded protein: CASSRSGYSTDTQYF.

This chain uses TRBV13 with TRBJ2-2; tentative D call: TRBD1 (5 bases). There are 15 residues in the CDR3. CDR1 is PRHDT and CDR2 is FYEKMQ in the germline V gene (reference sequence). Between the trimmed V and J ends, which lost 1 base and 1 base, there was a span of 7 bases. CDR3 residues: CASSLAQGNTGELFF. The CDR3 nucleotides are TGTGCCAGCAGCTTAGCGCAGGGGAACACCGGGGAGCTGTTTTTT.

This chain uses TRBV7-8 with TRBJ2-7; the D gene is possibly TRBD2 (6 bases). Germline V gives CDR1 SGHVS, CDR2 FQNEAQ. The CDR3 loop spans 13 amino acids. V was shortened by 5 bases and J by 7 bases, with 15 bases between the two germline ends. The CDR3 coding sequence is TGTGCCAGCAGCCCGCAGATGGAGGGAGAGCAGTACTTC. Amino acid sequence: CASSPQMEGEQYF.

V is TRBV18 and J is TRBJ1-5; the D is unclear. Germline CDR1 and CDR2: KGHSH and LQKENI. The V and J ends lost 3 bases and 4 bases respectively, with 7 bases between them. The CDR3 has 13 residues. The CDR3 is CASSPDLNQPQHF. CDR3 bases: TGTGCCAGCTCACCGGATTTAAATCAGCCCCAGCATTTT.

The chain uses TRBV7-9 and TRBJ1-1; D possibly corresponds to TRBD1 (6 bases). The V end was cut by 4 bases, the J end by 0 bases, with 9 bases between. CDR3 length equals 14 residues. Germline CDR1 reads SEHNR; CDR2 reads FQNEAQ (reference sequence). The CDR3, as DNA: TGTGCCAGCAGCTCCGGGACACTGAACACTGAAGCTTTCTTT. It yields the protein CASSSGTLNTEAFF.

V usage is TRBV20-1 and J usage is TRBJ1-2; D is ambiguous. The CDR3 totals 10 residues. The ends were cut back, 6 bases at V and 7 bases at J, with 9 bases in the middle. Germline V CDR1 and CDR2: DFQATT, SNEGSKA (reference sequence). The CDR3 region has the DNA TGCAGTGCGGCCCGGAGTGGCTACACCTTC. Residues: CSAARSGYTF.

The chain is built from TRBV20-1 and TRBJ2-1; D is possibly TRBD2 (6 bases). The CDR3 spans 11 residues. Germline lookup yields CDR1 DFQATT and CDR2 SNEGSKA (reference sequence). Trimming cost V 6 bases and J 15 bases, with 18 bases left between them. CDR3 sequence (DNA): TGCAGTGCCCCAGGAGGGACGGACTTGTTCTTC. This codes for CSAPGGTDLFF.